This record covers a single T cell receptor beta chain. This clone was found a few times. It lacks a known antigen. Qualities for individual bases were not recorded, and no much larger clone is one base off. The immunoSEQ Assay, a bias-controlled multiplex PCR, was used to amplify TCRbeta CDR3 regions from genomic DNA. Processing in the source paper ran as follows. Nucleated cell counts per sample were estimated from amplification of reference gene primers within the assay. To quantify the absolute abundance of each unique TCRbeta CDR3 rearrangement, sequence reads were collapsed and filtered. Productive Simpson clonality was computed per sample as the square root of Simpson's diversity index over productive rearrangements. Entries here come from immuneACCESS through TCRdb and include only in-frame sequences with V and J called. Some clones fail to appear in such tables; in the studies checked, an unresolved V gene covers under half of the shortfall, and the cause of the remainder is unknown. The DNA was the basis for D and trimming; V, J and clone size are from that table. In this sample the table shows around 210,000 clones, about 80% of which occur a single time. The ten top clones hold about 8.3% of the sample.

The sample originates from a study of blood T cell repertoires in COVID-19 (dated by TCRdb to 2020 to 2021). Regarding the complete study: The collaborator samples originated in the United States, Italy and Spain and spanned the acute and convalescent phases of COVID-19. The prospective study material was composed of cDNA or gDNA derived from T cells, B-cell-depleted T cells, or PBMCs. The dataset comprised deeply sampled blood TCRbeta repertoires from subjects exposed to, actively infected with, or recovered from COVID-19. The repertoires were made available in a free public database intended to serve as a resource for research on the immune response to SARS-CoV-2. The samples were drawn from the first 160 participants of the ongoing ImmuneRACE study and from some 1,300 subjects provided by 6 global collaborators. A de-identified subject ID, COVID-19 status, age in years and sex were almost always included in the sample metadata. HLA class I and class II types, where available, came from metadata supplied by the sample provider rather than from assay-based typing. Overall study results and their limits: How much clinical and demographic metadata was included differed by source and by participant, and the metadata was provided uncurated.

At one collaborating source in Seattle, patients were enrolled during active infection and were followed longitudinally through the course of disease. Whole blood was collected in K2EDTA tubes by collaborating institutions according to the institutions' own protocols. For TCRbeta analysis, collaborators shipped samples as frozen whole blood, isolated PBMCs, or DNA extracted from either of those sample types. Via the germline V gene, CDR1 is MNHEY and CDR2 SVGAGI. The CDR3 goes from the cysteine to the phenylalanine over 14 residues. Of all the DNA, just the CDR3 is kept, 42 bases in frame from base 1. Trimming at the junction amounts to 0 bases on V and 7 bases on J, and the germline ends lie 12 bases apart.

Source material: peripheral blood. The clonotype was recovered from a woman older than 75 with COVID-19, enrolled during active disease. This receptor chain uses TRBV6-5 and TRBJ1-2; the D gene is not confidently resolved. The encoded CDR3 is CASSYSRGLAGYTF. The DNA reads TGTGCCAGCAGTTACTCGCGAGGGTTGGCTGGCTACACCTTC.